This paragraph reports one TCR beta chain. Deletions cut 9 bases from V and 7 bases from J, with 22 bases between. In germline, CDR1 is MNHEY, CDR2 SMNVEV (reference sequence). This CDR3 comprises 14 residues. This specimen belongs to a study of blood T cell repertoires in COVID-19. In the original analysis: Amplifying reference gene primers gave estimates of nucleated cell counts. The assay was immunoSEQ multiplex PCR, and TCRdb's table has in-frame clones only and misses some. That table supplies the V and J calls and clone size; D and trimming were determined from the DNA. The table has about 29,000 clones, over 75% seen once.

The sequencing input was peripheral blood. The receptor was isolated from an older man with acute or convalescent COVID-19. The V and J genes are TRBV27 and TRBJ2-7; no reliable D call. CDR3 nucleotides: TGTGCCAGTAACACGGCGTCCCAGACTCGGGAGCAGTACTTC. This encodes CASNTASQTREQYF.